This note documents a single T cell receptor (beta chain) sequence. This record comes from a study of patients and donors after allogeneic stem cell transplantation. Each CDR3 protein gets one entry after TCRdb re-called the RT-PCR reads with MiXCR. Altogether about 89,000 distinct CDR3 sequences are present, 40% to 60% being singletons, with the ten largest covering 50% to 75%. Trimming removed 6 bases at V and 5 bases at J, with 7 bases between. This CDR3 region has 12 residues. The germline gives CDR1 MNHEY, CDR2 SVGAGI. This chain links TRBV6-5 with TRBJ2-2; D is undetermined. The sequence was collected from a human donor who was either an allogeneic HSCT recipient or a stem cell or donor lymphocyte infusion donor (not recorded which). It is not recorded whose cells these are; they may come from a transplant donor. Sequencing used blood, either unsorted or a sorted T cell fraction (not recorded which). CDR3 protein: CASRAMTGELFF. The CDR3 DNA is TGTGCCAGCAGAGCGATGACCGGGGAGCTGTTTTTT.